This paragraph covers one TCR beta chain sequence. The sample comes from a study of somatic mutations in cytotoxic T cells in rheumatoid arthritis. Germline-derived CDR1 and CDR2 are SGHNT and YYREEE (reference sequence). The V and J ends lost 4 bases and 5 bases respectively, with 18 bases between them. There are 15 residues in the CDR3. Only in-frame clones appear in the TCRdb table, and some are missing; sequencing was by immunoSEQ multiplex PCR. The repertoire consists of some 26,000 clones, with around 80% occurring once and the leading ten covering 5.2%. The chain combines TRBV5-4 with TRBJ2-5; possible D gene TRBD1, 6 bases. Sequences were obtained from CD8+ T cells sorted from blood. The receptor was isolated from a man aged 50 or older in good health. CDR3 bases: TGTGCCAGCAGCGGCGGACAGTGGATGGGGGAGACCCAGTACTTC. It translates to CASSGGQWMGETQYF.